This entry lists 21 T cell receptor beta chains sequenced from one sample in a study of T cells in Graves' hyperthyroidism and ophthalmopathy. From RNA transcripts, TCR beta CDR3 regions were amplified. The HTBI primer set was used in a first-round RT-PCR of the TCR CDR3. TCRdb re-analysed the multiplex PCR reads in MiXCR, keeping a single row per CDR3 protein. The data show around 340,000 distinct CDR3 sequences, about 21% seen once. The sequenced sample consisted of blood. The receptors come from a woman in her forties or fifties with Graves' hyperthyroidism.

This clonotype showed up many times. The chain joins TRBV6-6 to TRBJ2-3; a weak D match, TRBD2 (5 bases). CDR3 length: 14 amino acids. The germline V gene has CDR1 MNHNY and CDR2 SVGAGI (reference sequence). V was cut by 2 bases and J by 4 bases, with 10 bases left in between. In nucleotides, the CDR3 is TGTGCCAGCAGTTACGGGAGCGTGCCAGATACGCAGTATTTT. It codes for CASSYGSVPDTQYF.

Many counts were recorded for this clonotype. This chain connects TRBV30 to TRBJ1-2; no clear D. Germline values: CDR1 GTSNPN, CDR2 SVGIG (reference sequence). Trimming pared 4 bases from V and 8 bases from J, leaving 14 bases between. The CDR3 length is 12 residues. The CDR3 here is CAWKDEGGGYTF. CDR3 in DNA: TGTGCCTGGAAGGACGAGGGAGGGGGCTACACCTTC.

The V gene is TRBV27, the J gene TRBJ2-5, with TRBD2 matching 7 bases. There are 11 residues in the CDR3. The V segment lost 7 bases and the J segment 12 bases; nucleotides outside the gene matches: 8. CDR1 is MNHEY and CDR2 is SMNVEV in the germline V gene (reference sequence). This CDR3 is CASIAGVNEYF. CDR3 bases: TGTGCCAGCATTGCGGGGGTCAACGAGTACTTC.

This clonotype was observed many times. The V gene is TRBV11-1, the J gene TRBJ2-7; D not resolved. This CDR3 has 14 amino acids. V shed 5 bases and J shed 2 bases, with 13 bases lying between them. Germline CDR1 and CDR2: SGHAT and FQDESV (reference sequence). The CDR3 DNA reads TGTGCCAGCAGCCCAAGTCAGTTTGCCTACGAGCAGTACTTC. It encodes CASSPSQFAYEQYF. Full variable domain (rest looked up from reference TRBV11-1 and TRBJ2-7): EAEVAQSPRYKITEKSQAVAFWCDPISGHATLYWYRQILGQGPELLVQFQDESVVDDSQLPKDRFSAERLKGVDSTLKIQPAELGDSAMYLCASSPSQFAYEQYFGPGTRLTVT.

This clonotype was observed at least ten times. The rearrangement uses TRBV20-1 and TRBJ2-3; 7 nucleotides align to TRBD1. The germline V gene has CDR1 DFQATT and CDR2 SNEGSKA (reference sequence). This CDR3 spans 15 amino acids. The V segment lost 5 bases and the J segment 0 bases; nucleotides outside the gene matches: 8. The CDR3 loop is CSAPDRPTSTDTQYF. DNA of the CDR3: TGCAGTGCTCCGGACAGGCCAACTAGCACAGATACGCAGTATTTT.

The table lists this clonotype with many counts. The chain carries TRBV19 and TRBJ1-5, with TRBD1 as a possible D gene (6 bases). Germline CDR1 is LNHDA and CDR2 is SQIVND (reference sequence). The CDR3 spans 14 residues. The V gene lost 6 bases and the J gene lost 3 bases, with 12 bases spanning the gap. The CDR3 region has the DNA TGTGCCAGTAGCAACGACAGGTCCAATCAGCCCCAGCATTTT. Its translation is CASSNDRSNQPQHF.

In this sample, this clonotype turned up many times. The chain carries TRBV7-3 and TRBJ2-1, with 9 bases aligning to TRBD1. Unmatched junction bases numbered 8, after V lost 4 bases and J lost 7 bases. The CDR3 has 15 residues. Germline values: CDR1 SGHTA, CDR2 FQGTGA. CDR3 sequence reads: CASSSYKTGGNEQFF. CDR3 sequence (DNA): TGTGCCAGCAGCTCTTACAAGACAGGGGGGAATGAGCAGTTCTTC.

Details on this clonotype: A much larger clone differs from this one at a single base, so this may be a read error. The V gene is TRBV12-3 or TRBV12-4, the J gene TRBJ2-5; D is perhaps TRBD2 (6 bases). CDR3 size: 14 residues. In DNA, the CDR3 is TGTGCCGGCAGTTCACGGACTAAAGACGAGACCCAGTACTTC. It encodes CAGSSRTKDETQYF.

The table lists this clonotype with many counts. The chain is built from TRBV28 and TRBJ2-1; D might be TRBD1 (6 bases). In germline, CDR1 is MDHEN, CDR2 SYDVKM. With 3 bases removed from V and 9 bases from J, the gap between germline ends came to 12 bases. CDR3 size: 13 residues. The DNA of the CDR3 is TGTGCCAGCAGTTTGCTGGGGGCGATTGAGCAGTTCTTC. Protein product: CASSLLGAIEQFF.

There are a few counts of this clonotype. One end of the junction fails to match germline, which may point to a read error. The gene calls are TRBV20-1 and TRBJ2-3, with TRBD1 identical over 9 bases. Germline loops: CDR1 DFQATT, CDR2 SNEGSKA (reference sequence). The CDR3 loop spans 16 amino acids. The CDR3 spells CSTRDPTGGLPDTQYF. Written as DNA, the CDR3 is TGCAGTACTAGAGATCCTACAGGGGGCCTTCCAGATACGCAGTATTTT.

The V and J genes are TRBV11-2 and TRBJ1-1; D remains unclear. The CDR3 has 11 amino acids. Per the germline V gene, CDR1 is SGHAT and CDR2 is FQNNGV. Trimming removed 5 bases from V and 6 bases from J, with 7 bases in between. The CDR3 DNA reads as TGTGCCAGCAGCCCTCTATCTGAAGCTTTCTTT. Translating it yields CASSPLSEAFF.

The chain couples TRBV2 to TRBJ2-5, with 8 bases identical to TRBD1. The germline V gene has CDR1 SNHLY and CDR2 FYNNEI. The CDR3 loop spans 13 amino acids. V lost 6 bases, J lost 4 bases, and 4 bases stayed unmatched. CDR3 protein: CASSRDRRETQYF. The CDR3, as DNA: TGTGCCAGCAGCCGGGACAGGCGAGAGACCCAGTACTTC.

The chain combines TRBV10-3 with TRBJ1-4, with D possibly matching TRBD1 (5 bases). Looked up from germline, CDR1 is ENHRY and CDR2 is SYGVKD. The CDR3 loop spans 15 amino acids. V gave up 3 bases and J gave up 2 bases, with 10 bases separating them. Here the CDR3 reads CAISEKGPTNEKLFF. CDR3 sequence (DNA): TGTGCCATCAGTGAAAAGGGACCGACTAATGAAAAACTGTTTTTT.

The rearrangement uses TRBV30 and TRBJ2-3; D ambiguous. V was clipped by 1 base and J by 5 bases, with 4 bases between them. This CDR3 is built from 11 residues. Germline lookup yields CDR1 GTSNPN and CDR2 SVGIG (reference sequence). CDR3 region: CAWSGKDTQYF. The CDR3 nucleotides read TGTGCCTGGAGTGGAAAAGATACGCAGTATTTT.

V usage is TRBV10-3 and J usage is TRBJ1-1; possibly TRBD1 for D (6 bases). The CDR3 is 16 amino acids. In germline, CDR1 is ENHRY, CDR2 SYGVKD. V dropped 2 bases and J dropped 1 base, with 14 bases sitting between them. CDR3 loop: CAISERMIQGNTEAFF. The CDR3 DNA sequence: TGTGCCATCAGTGAGAGGATGATACAGGGGAACACTGAAGCTTTCTTT.

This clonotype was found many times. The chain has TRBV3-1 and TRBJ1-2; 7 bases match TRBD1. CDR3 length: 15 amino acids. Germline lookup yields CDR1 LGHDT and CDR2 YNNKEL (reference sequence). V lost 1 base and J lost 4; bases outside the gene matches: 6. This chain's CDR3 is CASSQGGGRGYGYTF. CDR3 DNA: TGTGCCAGCAGCCAAGGAGGGGGCCGGGGCTATGGCTACACCTTC.

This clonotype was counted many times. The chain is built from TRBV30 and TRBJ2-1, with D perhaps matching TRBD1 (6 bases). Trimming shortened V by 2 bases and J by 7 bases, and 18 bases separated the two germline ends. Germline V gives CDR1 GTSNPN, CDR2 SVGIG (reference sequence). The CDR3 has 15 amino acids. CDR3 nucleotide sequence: TGTGCCTGGAGTCGACCGCGACAGGTTCTTAATGAGCAGTTCTTC. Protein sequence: CAWSRPRQVLNEQFF.

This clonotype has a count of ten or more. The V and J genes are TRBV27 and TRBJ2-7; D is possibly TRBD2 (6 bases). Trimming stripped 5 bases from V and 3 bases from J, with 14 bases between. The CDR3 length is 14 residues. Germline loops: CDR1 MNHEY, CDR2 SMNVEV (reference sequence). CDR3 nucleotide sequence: TGTGCCAGCAGTCCAAGCGGGCCACTCTACGAGCAGTACTTC. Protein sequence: CASSPSGPLYEQYF.

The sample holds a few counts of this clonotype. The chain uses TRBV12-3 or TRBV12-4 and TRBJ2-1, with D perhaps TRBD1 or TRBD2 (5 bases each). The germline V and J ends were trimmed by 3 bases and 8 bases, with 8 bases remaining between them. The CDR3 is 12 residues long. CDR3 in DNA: TGTGCCAGCAGTTTTGGGGACCATGAGCAGTTCTTC. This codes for CASSFGDHEQFF.

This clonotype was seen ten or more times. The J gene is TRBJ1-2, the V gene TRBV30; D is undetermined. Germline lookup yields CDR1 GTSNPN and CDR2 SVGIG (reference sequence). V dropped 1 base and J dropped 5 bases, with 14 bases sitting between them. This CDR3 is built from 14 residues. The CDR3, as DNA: TGTGCCTGGAGTGGCGGGTCCACGGGATATGGCTACACCTTC. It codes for CAWSGGSTGYGYTF.

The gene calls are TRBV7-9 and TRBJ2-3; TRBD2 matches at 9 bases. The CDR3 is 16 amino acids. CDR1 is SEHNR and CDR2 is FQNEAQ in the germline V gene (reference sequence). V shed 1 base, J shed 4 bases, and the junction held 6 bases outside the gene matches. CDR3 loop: CASSLVAGADADTQYF. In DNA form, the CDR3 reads TGTGCCAGCAGCTTAGTAGCGGGAGCGGATGCAGATACGCAGTATTTT.